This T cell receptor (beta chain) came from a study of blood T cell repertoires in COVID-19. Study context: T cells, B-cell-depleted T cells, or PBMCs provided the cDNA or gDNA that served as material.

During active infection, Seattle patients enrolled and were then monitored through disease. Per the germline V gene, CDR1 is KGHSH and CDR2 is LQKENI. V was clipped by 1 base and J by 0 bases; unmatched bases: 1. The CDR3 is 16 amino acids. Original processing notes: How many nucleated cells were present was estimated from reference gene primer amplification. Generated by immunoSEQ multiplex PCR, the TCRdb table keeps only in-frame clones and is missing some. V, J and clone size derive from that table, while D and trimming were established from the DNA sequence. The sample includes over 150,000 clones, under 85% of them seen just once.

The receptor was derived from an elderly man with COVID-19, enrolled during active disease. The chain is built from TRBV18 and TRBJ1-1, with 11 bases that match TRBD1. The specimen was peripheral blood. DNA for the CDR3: TGTGCCAGCTCACCACGGACAGGGGGCATGAACACTGAAGCTTTCTTT. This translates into CASSPRTGGMNTEAFF.